This T cell receptor (beta chain) was found in a study of CD8+ T cells in alopecia areata. V shed 1 base and J 0 bases; nucleotides not matched to a gene: 3. Germline CDR1 SGHVS, CDR2 FQNEAQ. The CDR3 contains 15 residues. cDNA serving as the sequencing template came from extracted, reverse transcribed RNA. Generated by immunoSEQ multiplex PCR, the TCRdb table keeps only in-frame clones and is missing some. The sample has approximately 180,000 clones, under 80% seen once. Treatment defined: oral pan-JAK inhibitor, 5-10 mg twice daily. Alopecia areata patients provided lesional scalp punch biopsies and peripheral blood, both collected for the study.

This sequence was found in a human donor with alopecia areata. The sequenced sample was CD4+ T cells sorted from blood, obtained between weeks 47 and 50, from a patient treated with tofacitinib. V gene TRBV7-8 combines with J gene TRBJ2-7; 7 nucleotides line up with TRBD1. In DNA form, the CDR3 reads TGTGCCAGCAGCTTAGAGGCAGGGGGCTCCTACGAGCAGTACTTC. The encoded protein is CASSLEAGGSYEQYF.